This T cell receptor (beta chain) was documented in a study of shared clonotypes between healthy human individuals. A remark on this clone: What it recognizes is unknown.

Study outcomes and limitations: With few donors, the genetic and exposure-history diversity represented was limited. Shared clonotypes across all four donors exceeded non-shared ones in generation probability.

Germline CDR1 is SGHVS and CDR2 is FQNEAQ. With 2 bases removed from V and 3 bases from J, the gap between germline ends came to 11 bases. CDR3 length equals 14 residues. Generated by immunoSEQ multiplex PCR, the TCRdb table keeps only in-frame clones and is missing some. This repertoire shows over a million clones, about 80% found once; its top ten account for approximately 0.52%. This clonotype was obtained from a man aged 18 to 29 in good health. Some clones in this sample may be carry-over from other donors' samples. Input material: memory CD4+ T cells from PBMCs. Subset meaning: CD45RA-negative fraction. The chain joins TRBV7-8 to TRBJ2-7; D might be TRBD1 (7 bases). CDR3 nucleotides: TGTGCCAGCAGCTTACAGGGGGGAGACTACGAGCAGTACTTC. This encodes CASSLQGGDYEQYF.